Sequencing of this TCR beta chain was carried out in a study of T cell responses to AZD1222 COVID-19 vaccine. V lost 6 bases and J lost 11; bases outside the gene matches: 12. The CDR3 spans 13 residues. Per the germline V gene, CDR1 is MRHNA and CDR2 is SNTAGT. Libraries were prepared by immunoSEQ multiplex PCR; TCRdb keeps only in-frame clonotypes and omits some of them. The table has 160,000 or so clones, 85% to 95% seen once. The source material was peripheral blood, sampled 28 days after the second AZD1222 dose. This sequence joins TRBV6-4 and TRBJ1-1, with TRBD1 matching over 7 bases. The TCR sequence derives from an adult who received the AZD1222 COVID-19 vaccine. CDR3 DNA: TGTGCCAGCAGCCGGGACAGCCCCTCGGAGGCTTTCTTT. Translated, it gives CASSRDSPSEAFF.